This TCR beta chain was obtained from a study of shared clonotypes between healthy human individuals (dated by TCRdb to about 2020). Describing the broader study: The cohort comprised a couple of women and three men aged 18 to 49 years. For each donor, three plates each were used for CD4 naive and CD4 memory, two plates were used for CD8 naive, and one plate was used for CD8 memory. Blood TCR repertoires of five healthy adults were deeply sequenced to estimate repertoire size and the extent of clonotype sharing between individuals. Libraries were prepared and TCR repertoires were sequenced by different laboratories using diverse techniques, in order to increase sequencing depth and limit assay-specific biases. Per donor, leukapheresis produced somewhere between about 0.94 and 10 billion PBMCs. Results the study describes overall, beyond this receptor: Naive subsets generally had larger estimated clonotype richness than memory subsets did. Based on pairwise subsampling, the degree of clonotype sharing among donors was expected to be affected by sequencing depth. Rarefaction of sorted-subset datasets indicated incomplete sequencing despite the large sequencing depth. About 5% of naive CD4, 3.5% of naive CD8, roughly 2.5% of memory CD4, and around 0.4% of memory CD8 clonotypes were shared across several donors. Because the study included only a small number of donors, the genetic and exposure-history diversity represented was limited. Sampling was limited to blood, and TCR repertoires in tissue likely differ from TCR repertoires in blood. Compared with non-shared clonotypes, clonotypes shared by all four sorted-subset donors had higher generation probabilities.

Using the deep immunoSEQ assay, multiplex PCR amplified TCR CDR3 regions from genomic DNA. Extracted genomic DNA from each cell subset was distributed evenly across all wells of several immunoSEQ 96-well plates, and each plate was treated as a replicate. Each replicate PCR for sorted subsets received approximately 200 ng genomic DNA, equal to about 30,000 T cell genomes. The purified libraries were quantified using a Qubit 3.0 fluorometer, sized with a Bioanalyzer 2100, and then quantified again using the KAPA Library Quantification kit. A separate single-read 150-cycle Illumina NextSeq 550 flow cell was used to sequence each immunoSEQ 96-well plate. Under the source paper's analysis protocol: Because the immunoSEQ output held only junctional sequences and lacked quality scores, the filtering could not match the filtering applied to full-length reads. To assign V/J genes and CDR3, sequences were annotated using PyIR, a Python wrapper for IgBLAST v1.9, with IMGT germline references. Reads were removed for weak V/J assignments (E-value above 1e-6), missing CDR3, stop codons, out-of-frame junctions, or ambiguous translated residues. V3J clonotypes were defined as sequences sharing the same inferred V gene, J gene, and CDR3 amino acid sequence. To compute the percentage overlap between repertoires, the number of shared unique clonotypes was divided by the size of the smaller repertoire. Richness of each repertoire was evaluated using RTK rarefaction, the Chao1 estimator, and Recon v2.1 estimates of unobserved clonotypes. OLGA was used to compute generation probabilities for all TCRbeta clonotypes that the gDNA method yielded from several donors. This immuneACCESS table, as held by TCRdb, lists in-frame sequences with V and J called but not all clones. Of the missing ones, under half trace to an unresolved V gene in checked studies; the others have no known cause. The V and J calls and clone size are taken from that table; D and trimming were inferred from the DNA. This sample lists under 2,000,000 clones; about 95% were detected once. 1% to 1.5% of the sample rests with the top ten.

CD8 naive samples were obtained by positive selection for CCR7 among CD45RO-negative cells, yielding a CD45RA+CCR7+ population from which TemRA cells were excluded. Healthy HIV-negative adults with no recently reported acute infections or vaccinations were included as donors. All donors were Caucasian adults living in Nashville, Tennessee, USA. Blood was obtained by leukapheresis, after which PBMCs were separated by Ficoll-Histopaque density gradient centrifugation and cryopreserved in liquid nitrogen vapor phase. Analytical flow cytometry was used to check the purity and quantity of every magnetically sorted T cell population. Genomic DNA was isolated from each sorted fraction and quantified by UV absorbance on a Nanodrop 2000c. In the case of this clone: Which antigen it targets is not known. No base quality information exists; no much larger clone differs at one position.

Ends trimmed: V by 0 bases, J by 5 bases; bases unmatched to a gene: 4. According to the germline V gene, CDR1 reads SGHDT and CDR2 reads YYEEEE. The CDR3 goes from the cysteine to the phenylalanine over 15 residues. Just the 45-base CDR3 DNA is kept, in frame starting at base 1. This TCR was sampled from a young man in good health. The chain uses TRBV5-6 and TRBJ2-1; TRBD2 matches 8 bases in the middle. Sequenced sample: naive CD8+ T cells sorted from blood. The meaning of the sample's cell subset or site label: CD45RA+CCR7+. The CDR3: CASSLDLAGHNEQFF. The bases read TGTGCCAGCAGCTTGGATCTAGCGGGTCACAATGAGCAGTTCTTC.